The next 27 T cell receptor beta chains were all read from a single sample in a study of T cells in localized non-small cell lung cancer. Profiling relied on immunoSEQ multiplex PCR, and the TCRdb table lists in-frame clones only, not all of them. The sample shows about 35,000 clones, 80% to 95% of them seen only once. The specimen was peripheral blood mononuclear cells, collected before any cancer treatment. Receptors originate from an older female donor with stage II lung adenocarcinoma.

CDR3 sequence (DNA): TGCGCCAGCAGCCAAGCAGGGGGCAATGGCTACACCTTC. This gives the protein CASSQAGGNGYTF. V usage is TRBV4-3 and J usage is TRBJ1-2; 8 bases are shared with TRBD1. With 1 base clipped from V and 6 bases from J, the junction kept 1 base outside the gene matches. The CDR3 length is 13 residues. Germline V lookup: CDR1 LGHNA, CDR2 YSLEER.

The chain has TRBV27 and TRBJ1-1, with a weak D call TRBD1 (6 bases). Per germline, CDR1 MNHEY and CDR2 SMNVEV (reference sequence). This CDR3 is built from 14 residues. Trimming shortened V by 6 bases and J by 5 bases, and 16 bases separated the two germline ends. CDR3 loop: CASSQVRGSTEAFF. CDR3 DNA sequence: TGTGCCAGCAGCCAGGTTAGGGGGTCAACTGAAGCTTTCTTT.

The chain recombines TRBV20-1 with TRBJ2-5; D is unresolved. Germline assignment: CDR1 DFQATT and CDR2 SNEGSKA (reference sequence). The CDR3 totals 11 residues. The ends were cut back, 5 bases at V and 7 bases at J, with 11 bases in the middle. The CDR3, as DNA: TGCAGTGCTTCCCGCCCAGGGACCCAGTACTTC. Its protein product is CSASRPGTQYF.

The V gene is TRBV10-3, the J gene TRBJ2-5; 7 positions match TRBD1. J was trimmed by 2 bases and V by 7 bases; bases with no gene match: 4. The V gene's germline CDR1 is ENHRY and CDR2 SYGVKD. CDR3 length: 13 residues. The CDR3 DNA reads as TGTGCCATCACTGGGACAGCTCAAGAGACCCAGTACTTC. Translating gives CAITGTAQETQYF.

This clone occurred a few times. This may stem from a read error, because a much larger clone lies one nucleotide away. Other DNA sequences of this sample code for an identical CDR3. The genes are TRBV27 and TRBJ2-7; weak D call: TRBD1 (5 bases). With 2 bases removed from V and 3 bases from J, the gap between germline ends came to 11 bases. Looked up from germline, CDR1 is MNHEY and CDR2 is SMNVEV (reference sequence). The CDR3 is made up of 14 amino acids. CDR3 region: CASSLQGANYEQYF. Here the CDR3 DNA reads TGTGCCAGCAGTTTACAAGGGGCGAACTACGAGCAGTACTTC.

The rearrangement uses TRBV6-1 and TRBJ1-5; D not certain. Between the trimmed V and J ends, which lost 2 bases and 7 bases, there was a span of 6 bases. Germline V gene sequence: CDR1 MNHNS, CDR2 SASEGT. This CDR3 has 12 amino acids. The CDR3 region is CASSERGQPQHF. The CDR3 nucleotides are TGTGCCAGCAGTGAACGCGGGCAGCCCCAGCATTTT.

This chain connects TRBV30 to TRBJ2-1; 8 bases fit TRBD2. The CDR3 is 16 amino acids. CDR1 GTSNPN and CDR2 SVGIG come from the germline V gene (reference sequence). V dropped 0 bases and J dropped 2; count of bases not matched to a gene: 6. The CDR3 spells CAWSVNSGAPYNEQFF. CDR3 in DNA: TGTGCCTGGAGTGTAAATAGCGGGGCCCCCTACAATGAGCAGTTCTTC.

The chain recombines TRBV7-2 with TRBJ2-1, with 7 positions matching TRBD2. The germline gives CDR1 SGHTA, CDR2 FQGNSA. The CDR3 runs 17 residues. J lost 10 bases, V lost 5 bases, and 20 bases had no gene match. The DNA of the CDR3 is TGTGCCAGCAGCCCAGGGAGTGGCGGGAGTCCATCCGGGGAGCAGTTCTTC. Residues: CASSPGSGGSPSGEQFF.

This chain links TRBV11-2 with TRBJ2-3, with TRBD2 matching over 14 bases. Germline V CDR1 and CDR2: SGHAT, FQNNGV. V lost 4 bases and J lost 3; bases outside the gene matches: 6. The CDR3 covers 17 residues. The CDR3 reads CASSSLRTSGGTDTQYF. The CDR3 region has the DNA TGTGCCAGCAGCTCGCTGCGGACTAGCGGGGGGACAGATACGCAGTATTTT.

The sample holds a few counts of this clone. The V call is TRBV28, the J call TRBJ2-2, with 11 bases matching TRBD1. The germline CDR1 and CDR2 sequences are MDHEN and SYDVKM. The CDR3 consists of 13 residues. The CDR3 DNA is TGTGCAGAAGGGACAGGGGGTTCCGGGGAGCTGTTTTTT. Encoded protein: CAEGTGGSGELFF.

The chain uses TRBV6-1 and TRBJ2-7, with 8 positions matching TRBD1. This CDR3 has 14 residues. V lost 4 bases, J lost 6 bases, and 8 bases stayed unmatched. CDR1 and CDR2 (germline): MNHNS, SASEGT. Here the CDR3 reads CASSGRDRGSEQYF. In DNA, the CDR3 is TGTGCCAGCAGTGGCCGAGACAGGGGCTCCGAGCAGTACTTC.

The rearrangement links TRBV23-1 to TRBJ2-3; D is undetermined. TRBV23-1 is annotated as an ORF whose role is uncertain. This CDR3 region has 20 residues. Trimming took off 0 bases at V and 2 bases at J, with 24 bases between the two ends. The CDR3 sequence: CASSQSYLSPRGPATDTQYF. In DNA form, the CDR3 reads TGCGCCAGCAGTCAATCGTATCTGAGCCCCAGAGGACCCGCCACAGATACGCAGTATTTT.

The chain is built from TRBV5-1 and TRBJ1-3; a possible D gene is TRBD1 (5 bases). CDR1 and CDR2 (germline): SGHRS, YFSETQ. The CDR3 runs to 14 residues. Trimming pared 7 bases from V and 0 bases from J, leaving 11 bases between. The CDR3, as DNA: TGCGCCAGCGGACGAGACAGCTCTGGAAACACCATATATTTT. The encoded protein is CASGRDSSGNTIYF.

This rearrangement joins TRBV9 to TRBJ1-3; D perhaps matches TRBD1 (6 bases). Trimming removed 4 bases from V and 0 bases from J, with 17 bases in between. Per the germline V gene, CDR1 is SGDLS and CDR2 is YYNGEE. CDR3 size: 17 residues. CDR3 sequence: CASSLQQGRTSGNTIYF. The CDR3 nucleotides read TGTGCCAGCAGCCTACAACAGGGTCGCACCTCTGGAAACACCATATATTTT. Filled out from reference TRBV9 and TRBJ1-3, the complete variable domain reads DSGVTQTPKHLITATGQRVTLRCSPRSGDLSVYWYQQSLDQGLQFLIQYYNGEERAKGNILERFSAQQFPDLHSELNLSSLELGDSALYFCASSLQQGRTSGNTIYFGEGSWLTVV.

The V call is TRBV30, the J call TRBJ1-1; D is possibly TRBD1 (6 bases). The V and J ends lost 6 bases and 2 bases respectively, with 10 bases between them. The CDR3 sequence is 12 residues long. CDR1 is GTSNPN, CDR2 SVGIG, per germline (reference sequence). The CDR3 region is CACGQSNTEAFF. CDR3 bases: TGTGCCTGCGGACAGTCCAACACTGAAGCTTTCTTT.

The chain links TRBV7-2 to TRBJ1-1, with 9 bases that match TRBD1. With 6 bases clipped from V and 4 bases from J, the junction kept 6 bases outside the gene matches. The CDR3 spans 14 residues. Germline CDR1 and CDR2: SGHTA and FQGNSA. CDR3 sequence reads: CASSPTGQGTEAFF. The CDR3 nucleotides read TGTGCCAGCAGTCCGACGGGACAGGGCACTGAAGCTTTCTTT.

This chain uses TRBV19 with TRBJ2-1, with D possibly TRBD1 on 5 matching bases. CDR3 length: 16 residues. Between the trimmed V and J ends, which lost 2 bases and 6 bases, there was a span of 17 bases. The germline V gene has CDR1 LNHDA and CDR2 SQIVND (reference sequence). Here the CDR3 reads CASSISSRVLGNEQFF. The CDR3 DNA reads TGTGCCAGTAGTATAAGTTCCAGGGTCTTAGGCAATGAGCAGTTCTTC.

In its sample, this clone was seen once. The chain carries TRBV20-1 and TRBJ2-5; D call uncertain. Looked up from germline, CDR1 is DFQATT and CDR2 is SNEGSKA (reference sequence). The CDR3 totals 11 residues. V shed 0 bases and J shed 2 bases, with 1 base lying between them. The CDR3 sequence is CSARDQETQYF. For the CDR3, the DNA is TGCAGTGCTAGAGATCAAGAGACCCAGTACTTC.

This clone was counted a single time. The V gene is TRBV7-2, the J gene TRBJ1-1; D remains ambiguous. Germline CDR1 is SGHTA and CDR2 is FQGNSA. V lost 7 bases, J lost 2 bases, and 14 bases lay in between. This CDR3 is built from 14 residues. CDR3 bases: TGTGCCAGCATCCTCAGCAACGCTAACACTGAAGCTTTCTTT. Its protein product is CASILSNANTEAFF.

The J gene is TRBJ2-6, the V gene TRBV19; D possibly uses TRBD1 or TRBD2 (5 bases each). CDR3 size: 15 residues. The V gene lost 7 bases and the J gene lost 0 bases, with 10 bases spanning the gap. Germline V gene sequence: CDR1 LNHDA, CDR2 SQIVND (reference sequence). CDR3 nucleotides: TGTGCCAGTACCCCAGGGAGCTCTGGGGCCAACGTCCTGACTTTC. Amino acids: CASTPGSSGANVLTF.

A few counts support this clone. The CDR3 reads CASSLIGQKANYGYTF. The CDR3 DNA sequence: TGTGCCAGCAGTTTAATTGGGCAGAAAGCTAACTATGGCTACACCTTC. This chain connects TRBV27 to TRBJ1-2; D call uncertain. This CDR3 comprises 16 residues. V lost 2 bases to trimming and J lost 0 bases, with 13 bases between them. Germline CDR1 and CDR2: MNHEY and SMNVEV (reference sequence).

The chain combines TRBV19 with TRBJ2-3; D is uncertain. The germline gives CDR1 LNHDA, CDR2 SQIVND (reference sequence). The V and J ends lost 7 bases and 0 bases respectively, with 14 bases between them. The CDR3 loop spans 15 amino acids. This CDR3 reads CASTVADSSTDTQYF. CDR3 in DNA: TGTGCCAGTACTGTGGCGGATTCTAGCACAGATACGCAGTATTTT.

The rearrangement links TRBV19 to TRBJ1-5, with D perhaps matching TRBD1 (5 bases). Germline-derived CDR1 and CDR2 are LNHDA and SQIVND (reference sequence). The V end lost 4 bases, the J end lost 5 bases, and 18 bases lay between the germline ends. The CDR3 contains 16 residues. CDR3 region: CASSRGTTGQYQPQHF. The CDR3, as DNA: TGTGCCAGTAGTAGGGGAACCACAGGTCAATATCAGCCCCAGCATTTT.

The chain uses TRBV6-6 and TRBJ1-1; 7 positions agree with TRBD1. The germline V gene has CDR1 MNHNY and CDR2 SVGAGI (reference sequence). There are 15 residues in the CDR3. The J segment lost 2 bases and the V segment lost 5 bases, leaving 8 bases of the junction unmatched. This CDR3 is CASSPPGTANTEAFF. The CDR3 nucleotides read TGTGCCAGCAGTCCCCCCGGGACAGCCAACACTGAAGCTTTCTTT.

This sequence joins TRBV7-9 and TRBJ1-1; 8 nucleotides align to TRBD1. V gave up 0 bases and J gave up 11 bases; unmatched junction bases: 11. Germline V gene lookup returns CDR1 SEHNR and CDR2 FQNEAQ (reference sequence). The CDR3 contains 15 residues. The CDR3 sequence is CASSLATGTGFKAFF. CDR3 in DNA: TGTGCCAGCAGCTTAGCCACCGGGACAGGTTTTAAGGCTTTCTTT.

This chain links TRBV5-5 with TRBJ1-2; D gene ambiguous. This CDR3 has 18 residues. The V end was cut by 1 base, the J end by 6 bases, with 25 bases between. Looked up from germline, CDR1 is SGHKS and CDR2 is YYEKEE (reference sequence). In nucleotides, the CDR3 is TGTGCCAGCAGCTTGCTTTCCGCAGCCTCCCGGTCCCCTCATGGCTACACCTTC. Residues: CASSLLSAASRSPHGYTF.

This chain connects TRBV19 to TRBJ2-5; 7 positions agree with TRBD1. J was trimmed by 5 bases and V by 4 bases; bases with no gene match: 10. Per the germline V gene, CDR1 is LNHDA and CDR2 is SQIVND (reference sequence). The CDR3 runs to 15 residues. The CDR3 DNA reads as TGTGCCAGTAGTACCGACAGGGCCACCGTGGAGACCCAGTACTTC. It yields the protein CASSTDRATVETQYF.